This TCR beta chain emerged from a study of metastatic and nonmetastatic thyroid tumors. For the study at large: Repertoire comparison spanned blood and tumor or nodule tissue of malignant and benign thyroid patients. Findings and limits, study-wide: In both blood and tumor samples, TCR beta diversity was reported significantly higher for malignant than benign nodules.

Many counts were recorded for this clone. Antigen: not known. As originally analysed: To classify distant metastasis in papillary thyroid cancer, a model was built from CDR3 differences across clinicopathological groups. TCRdb re-clonotyped the PCR reads through MiXCR. These V and J calls derive from TCRdb rather than the authors' analysis. This table holds about 70,000 clones, 15% to 20% found once. Germline V CDR1 and CDR2: SQVTM, ANQGSEA. V was trimmed by 7 bases and J by 6 bases, leaving 12 bases between them. This CDR3 is 11 amino acids long. Nobody among the patients had been given any treatment before thyroid surgery.

The chain combines TRBV29-1 with TRBJ1-2, with D tentatively TRBD1 (5 bases). This TCR came from a female donor with papillary thyroid cancer or a benign thyroid nodule (not recorded which). Some clones in this sample may be carry-over from other donors' samples. Material for sequencing was blood. CDR3 DNA sequence: TGCAGCGCGCTCAGGGAAAATGGCTACACCTTC. It yields the protein CSALRENGYTF.